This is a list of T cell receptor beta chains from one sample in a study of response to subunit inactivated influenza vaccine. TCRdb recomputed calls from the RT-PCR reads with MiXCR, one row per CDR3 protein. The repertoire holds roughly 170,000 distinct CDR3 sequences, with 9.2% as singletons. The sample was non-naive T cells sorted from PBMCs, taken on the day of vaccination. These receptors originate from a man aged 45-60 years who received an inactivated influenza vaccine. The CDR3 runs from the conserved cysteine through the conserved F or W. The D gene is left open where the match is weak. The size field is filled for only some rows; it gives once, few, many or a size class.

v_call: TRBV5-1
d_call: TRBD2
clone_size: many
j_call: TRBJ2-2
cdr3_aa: CASTRGGHGAGELFF
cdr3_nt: TGCGCCAGCACCCGGGGGGGCCATGGCGCCGGGGAGCTGTTTTTT

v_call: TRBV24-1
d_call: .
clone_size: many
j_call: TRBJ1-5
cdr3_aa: CATSVGASNQPQHF
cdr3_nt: TGTGCCACCAGTGTAGGCGCTAGCAATCAGCCCCAGCATTTT

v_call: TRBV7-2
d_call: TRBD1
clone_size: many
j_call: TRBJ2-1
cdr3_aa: CASSRRQGTTEQFF
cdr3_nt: TGTGCCAGCAGCCGTAGACAGGGTACTACTGAGCAGTTCTTC

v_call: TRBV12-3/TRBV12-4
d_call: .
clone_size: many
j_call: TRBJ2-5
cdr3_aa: CASSLGRETQYF
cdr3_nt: TGTGCCAGCAGTTTAGGGCGAGAGACCCAGTACTTC

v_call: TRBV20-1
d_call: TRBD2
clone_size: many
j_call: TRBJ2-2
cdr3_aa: CSARTSRNTGELFF
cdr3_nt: TGCAGTGCCCGGACTAGCAGGAACACCGGGGAGCTGTTTTTT

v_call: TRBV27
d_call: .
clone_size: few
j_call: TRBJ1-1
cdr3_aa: CASSLRYTGGRGTEAFF
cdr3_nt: TGTGCCAGCAGTTTAAGATATACGGGAGGGCGGGGCACTGAAGCTTTCTTT

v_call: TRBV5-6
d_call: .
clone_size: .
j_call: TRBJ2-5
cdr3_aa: CASQRGLEETQYF
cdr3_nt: TGTGCCAGCCAACGGGGGTTGGAGGAGACCCAGTACTTC

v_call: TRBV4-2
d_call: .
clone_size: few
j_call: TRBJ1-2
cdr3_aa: CASSQDREGPGYTF
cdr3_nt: TGTGCCAGCAGCCAAGATCGGGAAGGGCCTGGCTACACCTTC

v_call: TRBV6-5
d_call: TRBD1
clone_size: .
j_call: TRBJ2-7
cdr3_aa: CASSYQGDRVDEQYF
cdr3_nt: TGTGCCAGCAGTTACCAAGGTGACAGGGTCGACGAGCAGTACTTC

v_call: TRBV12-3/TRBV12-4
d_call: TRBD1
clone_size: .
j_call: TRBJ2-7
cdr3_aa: CASRDRAAYEQYF
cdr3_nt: TGTGCCAGCAGGGACAGGGCAGCCTACGAGCAGTACTTC

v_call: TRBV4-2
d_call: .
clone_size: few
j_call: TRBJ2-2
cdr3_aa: CASSRSKRDPNTGELFF
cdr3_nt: TGTGCCAGCAGCCGTTCGAAAAGGGATCCTAACACCGGGGAGCTGTTTTTT

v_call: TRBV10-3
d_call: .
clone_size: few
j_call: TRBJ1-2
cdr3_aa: CAISEQTANYGYTF
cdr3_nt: TGTGCCATCAGTGAGCAGACAGCTAACTATGGCTACACCTTC

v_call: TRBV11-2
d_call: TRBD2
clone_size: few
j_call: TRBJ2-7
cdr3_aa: CASSRFPIAGDRSYEQYF
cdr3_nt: TGTGCCAGCAGCCGATTTCCCATAGCGGGAGATCGCTCCTACGAGCAGTACTTC

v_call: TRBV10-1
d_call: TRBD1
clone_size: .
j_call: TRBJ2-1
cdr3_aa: CASRKNLGQGEFGEQFF
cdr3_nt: TGCGCCAGCAGAAAAAATCTGGGACAGGGGGAATTCGGTGAGCAGTTCTTC

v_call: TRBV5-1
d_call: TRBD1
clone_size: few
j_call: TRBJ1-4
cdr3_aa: CASSLEGQPVEKLFF
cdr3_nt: TGCGCCAGCAGCTTGGAGGGACAGCCCGTTGAAAAACTGTTTTTT

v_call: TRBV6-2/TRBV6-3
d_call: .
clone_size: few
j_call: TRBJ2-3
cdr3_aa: CASSQLRIRTDTQYF
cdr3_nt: TGTGCCAGCAGTCAACTCCGGATTCGCACAGATACGCAGTATTTT

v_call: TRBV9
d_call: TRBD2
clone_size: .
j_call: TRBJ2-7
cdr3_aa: CASSVMMGAGADEQYF
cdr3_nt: TGTGCCAGCAGCGTAATGATGGGAGCGGGGGCGGATGAGCAGTACTTC

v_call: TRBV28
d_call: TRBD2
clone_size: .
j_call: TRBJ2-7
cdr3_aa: CASIGGSDEQYF
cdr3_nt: TGTGCCAGCATTGGCGGGAGCGACGAGCAGTACTTC

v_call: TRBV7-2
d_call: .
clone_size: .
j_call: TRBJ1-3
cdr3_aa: CASSLAGGVLSGNTIYF
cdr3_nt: TGTGCCAGCAGCTTAGCGGGGGGGGTTCTCTCTGGAAACACCATATATTTT

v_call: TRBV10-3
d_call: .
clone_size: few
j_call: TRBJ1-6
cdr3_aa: CAISAQGVGDLHF
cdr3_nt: TGTGCCATCAGTGCCCAGGGAGTTGGTGACCTCCACTTT

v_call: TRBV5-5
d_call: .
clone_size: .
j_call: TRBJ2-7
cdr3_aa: CASSRTGTDSEQYF
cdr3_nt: TGTGCCAGCAGCCGAACCGGGACTGACTCCGAGCAGTACTTC

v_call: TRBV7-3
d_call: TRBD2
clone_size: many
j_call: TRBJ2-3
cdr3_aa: CASSLGLAGIAGTDTQYF
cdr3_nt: TGTGCCAGCAGCCTCGGACTAGCGGGGATAGCAGGGACAGATACGCAGTATTTT

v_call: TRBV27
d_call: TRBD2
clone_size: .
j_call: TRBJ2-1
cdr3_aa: CASSWGLAEKSSYKEQFF
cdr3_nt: TGTGCCAGCAGTTGGGGACTAGCGGAAAAAAGCTCCTACAAAGAGCAGTTCTTC

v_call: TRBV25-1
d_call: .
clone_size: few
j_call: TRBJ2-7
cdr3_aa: CASSDHGTSSYEQYF
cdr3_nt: TGTGCCAGCAGTGATCACGGGACATCGTCCTACGAGCAGTACTTC

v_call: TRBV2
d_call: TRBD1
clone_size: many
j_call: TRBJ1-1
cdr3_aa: CARRTGDAEAFF
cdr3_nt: TGTGCCAGACGAACAGGGGACGCTGAAGCTTTCTTT

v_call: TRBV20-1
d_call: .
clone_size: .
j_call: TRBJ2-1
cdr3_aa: CSAPNGRAGNEQFF
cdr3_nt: TGCAGTGCCCCCAACGGGAGAGCGGGTAATGAGCAGTTCTTC

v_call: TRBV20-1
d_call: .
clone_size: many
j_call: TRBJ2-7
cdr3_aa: CSARQGMRTYEQYF
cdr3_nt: TGCAGTGCTAGGCAGGGGATGAGGACCTACGAGCAGTACTTC

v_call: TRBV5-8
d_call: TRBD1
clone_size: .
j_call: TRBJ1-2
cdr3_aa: CASSSTGTGYGYTF
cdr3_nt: TGTGCCAGCAGCTCGACAGGGACCGGCTATGGCTACACCTTC

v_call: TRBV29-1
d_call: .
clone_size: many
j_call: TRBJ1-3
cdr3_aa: CSVAFGGQGPGNTIYF
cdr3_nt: TGCAGCGTTGCGTTTGGCGGCCAGGGACCAGGAAACACCATATATTTT

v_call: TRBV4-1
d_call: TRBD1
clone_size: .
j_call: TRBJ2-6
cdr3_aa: CASSYSTGTAISGANVLTF
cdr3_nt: TGCGCCAGCAGCTACAGCACCGGGACAGCTATCTCTGGGGCCAACGTCCTGACTTTC

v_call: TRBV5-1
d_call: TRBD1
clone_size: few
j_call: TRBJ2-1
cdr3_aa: CASSFDRDRDEQFF
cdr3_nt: TGCGCCAGCAGCTTCGACCGGGACAGGGACGAGCAGTTCTTC

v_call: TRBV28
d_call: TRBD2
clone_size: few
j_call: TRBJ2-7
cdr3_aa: CASSLAGGVYEQYF
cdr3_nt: TGTGCCAGCAGTCTAGCGGGAGGGGTCTACGAGCAGTACTTC

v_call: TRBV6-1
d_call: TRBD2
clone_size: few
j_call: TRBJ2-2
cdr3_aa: CASRGTSGGPGAGELFF
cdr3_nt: TGTGCCAGCAGGGGGACTAGCGGGGGGCCGGGTGCCGGGGAGCTGTTTTTT

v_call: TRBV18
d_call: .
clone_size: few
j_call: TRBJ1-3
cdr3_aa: CASSPRGTIFSGNTIYF
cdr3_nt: TGTGCCAGCTCACCACGGGGGACAATTTTCTCTGGAAACACCATATATTTT

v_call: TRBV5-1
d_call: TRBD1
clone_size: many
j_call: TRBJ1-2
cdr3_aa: CASSRDSTNYGYTF
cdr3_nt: TGCGCCAGCAGTCGGGACAGTACTAACTATGGCTACACCTTC

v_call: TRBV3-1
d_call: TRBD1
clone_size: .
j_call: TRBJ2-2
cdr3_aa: CASSQTTGLTGELFF
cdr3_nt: TGTGCCAGCAGCCAGACGACAGGGCTCACCGGGGAGCTGTTTTTT

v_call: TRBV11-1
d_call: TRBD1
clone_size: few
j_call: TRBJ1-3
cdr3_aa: CASRAAGGRRGNTIYF
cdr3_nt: TGTGCCAGCAGGGCAGCAGGGGGACGAAGAGGAAACACCATATATTTT

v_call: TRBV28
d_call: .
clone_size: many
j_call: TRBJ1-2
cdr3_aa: CASTIPWGDYGYTF
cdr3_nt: TGTGCCAGCACTATCCCTTGGGGCGACTATGGCTACACCTTC

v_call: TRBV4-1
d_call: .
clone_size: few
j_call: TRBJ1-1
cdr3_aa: CASSQEIRGTEAFF
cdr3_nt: TGCGCCAGCAGCCAAGAGATCAGGGGCACTGAAGCTTTCTTT

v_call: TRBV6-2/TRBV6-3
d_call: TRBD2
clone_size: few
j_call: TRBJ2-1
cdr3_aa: CASTHAGTSGRDEQFF
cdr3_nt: TGTGCCAGCACCCACGCCGGGACTAGCGGGAGGGATGAGCAGTTCTTC

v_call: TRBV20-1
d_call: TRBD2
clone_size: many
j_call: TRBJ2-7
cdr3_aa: CSAKTGGPYEQYF
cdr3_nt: TGCAGTGCCAAGACGGGAGGGCCCTACGAGCAGTACTTC

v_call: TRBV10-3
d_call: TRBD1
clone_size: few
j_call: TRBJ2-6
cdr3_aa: CAISGQGLGGANVLTF
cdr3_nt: TGTGCCATCAGCGGACAGGGGCTGGGGGGGGCCAACGTCCTGACTTTC

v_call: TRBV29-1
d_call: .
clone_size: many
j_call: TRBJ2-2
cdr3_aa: CSVEAPGDGNTGELFF
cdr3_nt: TGCAGCGTTGAAGCTCCGGGGGACGGGAACACCGGGGAGCTGTTTTTT

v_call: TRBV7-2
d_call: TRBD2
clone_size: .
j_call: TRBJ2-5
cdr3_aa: CASRPTSGGKTQYF
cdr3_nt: TGTGCCAGCAGACCGACTAGCGGGGGCAAGACCCAGTACTTC